The clone carrying this TCR beta chain was recorded a few times. These data are taken from a study of T cells after yellow fever vaccination. Via MiXCR, TCRdb re-called the 5' RACE reads, giving one row per CDR3 protein. Of some 300,000 distinct CDR3 sequences in the sample, roughly 8.4% were seen once. The source material was PBMCs, sampled roughly 47 days after the first yellow fever vaccination. The TCR originated in a man younger than 30 who received the YFV17D yellow fever vaccine.

CDR3 protein: CASGGRKVWNSPLHF. Here the CDR3 DNA reads TGTGCCAGTGGGGGGAGGAAGGTATGGAATTCACCCCTCCACTTT. The rearrangement uses TRBV6-1 and TRBJ1-6; TRBD1 is a possible D gene (5 bases). Deletions cut 9 bases from V and 7 bases from J, with 19 bases between. There are 15 residues in the CDR3. Germline assignment: CDR1 MNHNS and CDR2 SASEGT.